Listed here are 25 T cell receptor beta chains from one sample, sequenced in a study of T cell responses to AZD1222 COVID-19 vaccine. Profiled with immunoSEQ multiplex PCR; TCRdb holds only in-frame clones, not every one. The data hold about 25,000 clones, with roughly 84% observed a single time. Sequenced here: peripheral blood, sampled 28 days after the second AZD1222 dose. The receptors derive from an adult who received the AZD1222 COVID-19 vaccine.

This chain connects TRBV21-1 to TRBJ2-5; the D segment call TRBD2 is taken from the table without a DNA check. TRBV21-1 is recorded as a pseudogene. The CDR3 length is 15 residues. The CDR3 loop reads CAITRTSGPVETQYF. DNA of the CDR3: TGTGCCATCACGAGGACTAGCGGCCCGGTGGAGACCCAGTACTTC.

The chain links TRBV10-3 to TRBJ2-5; 9 bases map to TRBD1. Germline CDR1 is ENHRY and CDR2 is SYGVKD. This CDR3 has 14 residues. V trimming: 4 bases; J trimming: 5 bases; junction bases outside the gene matches: 5. The CDR3 nucleotides are TGTGCCATCAGTGGTACAGGGGGCTCGGAGACCCAGTACTTC. Its protein product is CAISGTGGSETQYF.

The V call is TRBV3-1 (or the pseudogene TRBV3-2), the J call TRBJ1-2; 9 bases fit TRBD1. The V gene end was trimmed by 2 bases and the J gene end by 7 bases; junction bases not matched to a gene: 8. In germline, CDR1 is LGHDT, CDR2 YNNKEL (reference sequence). This CDR3 has 15 amino acids. CDR3 in amino acids: CASSQNTGGAGGYTF. Written as DNA, the CDR3 is TGTGCCAGCAGCCAAAATACAGGGGGCGCCGGTGGCTACACCTTC.

The chain is built from TRBV30 and TRBJ2-7, with no clear D. V was pared by 0 bases and J by 6 bases, with 9 bases between. Germline V lookup: CDR1 GTSNPN, CDR2 SVGIG (reference sequence). The length of the CDR3 is 12 residues. The CDR3, as DNA: TGTGCCTGGAGTGTTTCGGAGAGCGAGCAGTACTTC. Encoded protein: CAWSVSESEQYF.

CDR3 sequence reads: CASSGRVNEKLFF. The CDR3 nucleotides read TGTGCCAGCAGCGGGAGAGTTAATGAAAAACTGTTTTTT. J is TRBJ1-4 and V is TRBV7-2; D remains unclear. The CDR3 is made up of 13 amino acids. V was clipped by 5 bases and J by 4 bases, with 8 bases between them. The germline gives CDR1 SGHTA, CDR2 FQGNSA.

The chain has TRBV29-1 and TRBJ2-1; D tentatively fits TRBD1 or TRBD2 (5 bases each). Between the trimmed V and J ends, which lost 3 bases and 5 bases, there was a span of 14 bases. Germline V lookup: CDR1 SQVTM, CDR2 ANQGSEA. The CDR3 covers 14 residues. CDR3: CSVETGTQHNEQFF. The DNA of the CDR3 is TGCAGCGTTGAGACCGGGACCCAACACAATGAGCAGTTCTTC.

The rearrangement joins TRBV6-5 to TRBJ2-7; D is unclear. The V gene's germline CDR1 is MNHEY and CDR2 SVGAGI. CDR3 length: 16 residues. V lost 0 bases, J lost 1 base, and 13 bases lay in between. The CDR3 region has the DNA TGTGCCAGCAGTTACTCCGGCTTTGGAATGTCCTACGAGCAGTACTTC. Amino acid sequence: CASSYSGFGMSYEQYF.

This clone was observed once. The rearrangement links TRBV7-9 to TRBJ2-7, with D uncertain. The CDR3 totals 13 residues. Per the germline V gene, CDR1 is SEHNR and CDR2 is FQNEAQ (reference sequence). V was cut by 5 bases and J by 6 bases, with 14 bases left in between. The CDR3 DNA follows: TGTGCCAGCAGCCCGCCCATGGTGGGCGAGCAGTACTTC. Protein product: CASSPPMVGEQYF.

CDR3 loop: CASSAQGFSTGELFF. For the CDR3, the DNA is TGTGCCAGCAGCGCACAGGGATTCTCCACCGGGGAGCTGTTTTTT. The genes are TRBV6-5 and TRBJ2-2; tentatively, D is TRBD1 (6 bases). The CDR3 runs to 15 residues. Germline values: CDR1 MNHEY, CDR2 SVGAGI. V lost 6 bases to trimming and J lost 4 bases, with 15 bases between them.

This clone was observed once. The chain couples TRBV24-1 to TRBJ1-3, with D possibly matching TRBD1 (6 bases). Trimming removed 3 bases from V and 8 bases from J, with 10 bases in between. The CDR3 runs to 13 residues. In germline, CDR1 is KGHDR, CDR2 SFDVKD. The CDR3 loop reads CATSDEQGDTIYF. The CDR3 DNA reads TGTGCCACCAGTGATGAACAGGGAGACACCATATATTTT.

This clone was observed a few times. The chain employs TRBV5-4 and TRBJ2-7; D gene uncertain. V was cut by 5 bases and J by 5 bases, with 14 bases left in between. The CDR3 is made up of 13 amino acids. Germline V gene lookup returns CDR1 SGHNT and CDR2 YYREEE (reference sequence). The CDR3 here is CASSQESMNEQYF. The CDR3 coding sequence is TGTGCCAGCAGTCAAGAGTCCATGAACGAGCAGTACTTC.

The gene calls are TRBV29-1 and TRBJ1-5, with 7 positions matching TRBD1. Germline values: CDR1 SQVTM, CDR2 ANQGSEA. The length of the CDR3 is 12 residues. Trimming cost V 7 bases and J 5 bases; bases outside gene matches: 5. CDR3 DNA sequence: TGCAGCGCCAGACAGGGTGATCAGCCCCAGCATTTT. It translates to CSARQGDQPQHF.

A few counts support this clone. The chain couples TRBV7-8 to TRBJ1-1, with TRBD1 identical over 9 bases. The CDR3 is 15 amino acids. Germline V CDR1 and CDR2: SGHVS, FQNEAQ. The V and J ends lost 5 bases and 4 bases, in that order; junction bases with no gene match: 8. The CDR3 nucleotides read TGTGCCAGCAGCACGCAAGGACAGGGGCGCACTGAAGCTTTCTTT. Protein sequence: CASSTQGQGRTEAFF.

The chain carries TRBV28 and TRBJ1-2; D not resolved. Germline loops: CDR1 MDHEN, CDR2 SYDVKM. The CDR3 consists of 13 residues. Trimming took off 6 bases at V and 1 base at J, with 9 bases between the two ends. DNA of the CDR3: TGTGCCAGCAGCTACGGGCGTAACTATGGCTACACCTTC. Amino acids: CASSYGRNYGYTF.

The V call is TRBV4-2, the J call TRBJ2-3; no firm D call. Trimming took off 0 bases at V and 2 bases at J, with 3 bases between the two ends. CDR1 LGHNA and CDR2 YNFKEQ come from the germline V gene. This CDR3 has 13 amino acids. The CDR3 loop reads CASSQDDTDTQYF. CDR3 sequence (DNA): TGTGCCAGCAGCCAAGATGACACAGATACGCAGTATTTT.

This clone was recorded once. This sequence joins TRBV4-2 and TRBJ1-2, with 7 bases identical to TRBD1. This CDR3 comprises 17 residues. CDR1 is LGHNA and CDR2 is YNFKEQ in the germline V gene. Unmatched junction bases numbered 9, after V lost 0 bases and J lost 2 bases. The CDR3 DNA reads as TGTGCCAGCAGCCAAGAATCGAGACAGGGCCCCAACTATGGCTACACCTTC. Residues: CASSQESRQGPNYGYTF.

This sequence joins TRBV2 and TRBJ2-7; D gene uncertain. This CDR3 has 11 residues. V gave up 5 bases and J gave up 2 bases, with 4 bases separating them. Germline V gives CDR1 SNHLY, CDR2 FYNNEI. The CDR3 nucleotides read TGTGCCAGCAGTCCCACCTACGAGCAGTACTTC. It codes for CASSPTYEQYF.

The chain combines TRBV3-1 (or the pseudogene TRBV3-2) with TRBJ1-5, with 9 bases aligning to TRBD1. Losses at the gene ends were 2 bases for V and 3 bases for J; bases not matched to a gene: 2. This CDR3 contains 15 residues. CDR1 is LGHDT, CDR2 YNNKEL, per germline (reference sequence). The CDR3 DNA reads TGTGCCAGCAGCCAATGGACAGGGGACAATCAGCCCCAGCATTTT. This codes for CASSQWTGDNQPQHF.

The chain carries TRBV7-8 and TRBJ2-7; D is ambiguous. Trimming removed 1 base from V and 2 bases from J, with 6 bases in between. This CDR3 comprises 13 residues. CDR1 SGHVS and CDR2 FQNEAQ come from the germline V gene. In DNA, the CDR3 is TGTGCCAGCAGCTTAGTCGCGCCCTACGAGCAGTACTTC. Translated, it gives CASSLVAPYEQYF.

This clone has only a few counts. At one end, the junction sequence differs from germline, possibly due to a read error. CDR3 sequence reads: CATSGQGWTGELFF. CDR3 in DNA: TGTGCCACTAGTGGGCAGGGTTGGACCGGGGAGCTGTTTTTT. The chain carries TRBV24-1 and TRBJ2-2; a possible D gene is TRBD1 (5 bases). The CDR3 spans 14 residues. CDR1 KGHDR and CDR2 SFDVKD come from the germline V gene.

J is TRBJ1-2 and V is TRBV28; 9 positions agree with TRBD1. Per germline, CDR1 MDHEN and CDR2 SYDVKM. The V segment lost 10 bases and the J segment 6 bases; nucleotides outside the gene matches: 15. The CDR3 has 15 residues. This chain's CDR3 is CATLGSDRGFDGYTF. DNA for the CDR3: TGTGCCACCCTGGGCTCGGACAGGGGATTTGATGGCTACACCTTC.

The rearrangement joins TRBV24-1 to TRBJ2-1; 9 bases fit TRBD2. CDR3 length equals 15 residues. Germline loops: CDR1 KGHDR, CDR2 SFDVKD. J gave up 7 bases and V 3 bases, and 6 bases lay outside the gene matches. CDR3 amino acids: CATSDPSGIENEQFF. CDR3 DNA sequence: TGTGCCACCAGTGATCCTAGCGGGATTGAGAATGAGCAGTTCTTC.

The chain carries TRBV6-1 and TRBJ2-3; a possible D gene is TRBD2 (6 bases). Germline-derived CDR1 and CDR2 are MNHNS and SASEGT. With 2 bases removed from V and 0 bases from J, the gap between germline ends came to 9 bases. The CDR3 has 15 amino acids. CDR3 protein: CASSESAGSTDTQYF. The CDR3 region has the DNA TGTGCCAGCAGTGAATCGGCGGGAAGCACAGATACGCAGTATTTT.

The chain carries TRBV2 and TRBJ1-5, with a tentative D call TRBD1 (5 bases). V was shortened by 6 bases and J by 1 base, with 7 bases between the two germline ends. The CDR3 contains 13 residues. The germline V gene encodes CDR1 SNHLY and CDR2 FYNNEI. Written as DNA, the CDR3 is TGTGCCAGCAGGAGGGACAGCAATCAGCCCCAGCATTTT. Translation gives CASRRDSNQPQHF. Supplemented by reference TRBV2 and TRBJ1-5, the full variable domain reads EPEVTQTPSHQVTQMGQEVILRCVPISNHLYFYWYRQILGQKVEFLVSFYNNEISEKSEIFDDQFSVERPDGSNFTLKIRSTKLEDSAMYFCASRRDSNQPQHFGDGTRLSIL.

CDR3 DNA: TGTGCCAGCAGCCTACCGTTCGGGGACACCATATATTTT. Translation: CASSLPFGDTIYF. The chain links TRBV5-6 to TRBJ1-3; D remains unclear. This CDR3 has 13 amino acids. Germline CDR1 is SGHDT and CDR2 is YYEEEE. The V and J ends lost 4 bases and 8 bases respectively, with 13 bases between them.